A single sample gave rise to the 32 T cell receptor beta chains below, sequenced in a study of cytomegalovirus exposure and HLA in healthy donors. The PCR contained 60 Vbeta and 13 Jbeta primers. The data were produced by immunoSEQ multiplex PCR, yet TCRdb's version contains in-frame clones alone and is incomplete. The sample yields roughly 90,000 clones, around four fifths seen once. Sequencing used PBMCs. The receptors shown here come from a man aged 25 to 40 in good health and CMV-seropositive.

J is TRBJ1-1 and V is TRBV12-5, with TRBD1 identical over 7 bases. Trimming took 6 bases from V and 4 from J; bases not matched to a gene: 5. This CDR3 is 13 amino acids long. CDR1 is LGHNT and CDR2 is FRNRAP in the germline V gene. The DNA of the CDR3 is TGTGCTAGTGGGTCACAGGGGTTCACTGAAGCTTTCTTT. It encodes CASGSQGFTEAFF.

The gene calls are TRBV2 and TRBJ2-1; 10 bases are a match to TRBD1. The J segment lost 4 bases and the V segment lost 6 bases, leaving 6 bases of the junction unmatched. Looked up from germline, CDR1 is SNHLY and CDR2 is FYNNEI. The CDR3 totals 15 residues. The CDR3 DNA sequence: TGTGCCAGCAGCGCTGACAGGGGGCAGTACAATGAGCAGTTCTTC. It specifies CASSADRGQYNEQFF.

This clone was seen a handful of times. CDR3 protein: CASSPKPPYYEQYF. In DNA, the CDR3 is TGTGCCAGCAGCCCCAAGCCCCCTTACTACGAGCAGTACTTC. This chain uses TRBV9 with TRBJ2-7; D gene unclear. The CDR3 has 14 residues. The V and J ends lost 4 bases and 3 bases respectively, with 14 bases between them. Germline V lookup: CDR1 SGDLS, CDR2 YYNGEE.

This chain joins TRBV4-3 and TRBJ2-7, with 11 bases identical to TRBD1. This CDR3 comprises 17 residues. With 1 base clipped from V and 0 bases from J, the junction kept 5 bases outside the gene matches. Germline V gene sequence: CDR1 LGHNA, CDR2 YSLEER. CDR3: CASSQVPGTGGSYEQYF. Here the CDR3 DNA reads TGCGCCAGCAGCCAAGTCCCCGGGACAGGGGGCTCCTACGAGCAGTACTTC.

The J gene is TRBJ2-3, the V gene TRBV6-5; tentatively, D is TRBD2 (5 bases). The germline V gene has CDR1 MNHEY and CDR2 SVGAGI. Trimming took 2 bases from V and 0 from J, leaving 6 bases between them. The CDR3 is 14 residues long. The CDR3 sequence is CASSYGESTDTQYF. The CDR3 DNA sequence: TGTGCCAGCAGTTACGGGGAGAGCACAGATACGCAGTATTTT.

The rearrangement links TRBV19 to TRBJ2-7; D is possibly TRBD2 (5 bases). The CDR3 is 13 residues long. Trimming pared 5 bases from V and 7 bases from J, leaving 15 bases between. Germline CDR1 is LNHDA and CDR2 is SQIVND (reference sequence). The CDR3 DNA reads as TGTGCCAGTAGTTTCGAGAGGGTTGGGGAGCAGTACTTC. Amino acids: CASSFERVGEQYF. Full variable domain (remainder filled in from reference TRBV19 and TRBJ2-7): DGGITQSPKYLFRKEGQNVTLSCEQNLNHDAMYWYRQDPGQGLRLIYYSQIVNDFQKGDIAEGYSVSREKKESFPLTVTSAQKNPTAFYLCASSFERVGEQYFGPGTRLTVT.

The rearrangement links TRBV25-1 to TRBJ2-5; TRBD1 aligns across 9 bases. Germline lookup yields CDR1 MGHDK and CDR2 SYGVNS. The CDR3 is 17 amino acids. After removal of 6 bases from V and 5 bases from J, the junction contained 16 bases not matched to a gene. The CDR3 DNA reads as TGTGCCAGCAGCGGACGGCGGGACAGGGAAATCTTCGAGACCCAGTACTTC. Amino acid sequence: CASSGRRDREIFETQYF.

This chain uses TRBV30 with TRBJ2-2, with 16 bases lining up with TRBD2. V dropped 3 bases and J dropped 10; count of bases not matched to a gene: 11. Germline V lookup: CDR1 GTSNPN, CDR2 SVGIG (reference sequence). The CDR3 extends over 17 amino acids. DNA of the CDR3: TGTGCCTGGAGCCGTACGGGACTAGCGGGAGGGCGTGCGGAGCTGTTTTTT. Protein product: CAWSRTGLAGGRAELFF.

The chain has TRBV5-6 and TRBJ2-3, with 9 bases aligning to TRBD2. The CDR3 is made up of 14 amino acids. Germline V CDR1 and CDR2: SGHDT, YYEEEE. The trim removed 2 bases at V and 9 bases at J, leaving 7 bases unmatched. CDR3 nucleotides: TGTGCCAGCAGCTTACCGGGACTAGCTGCCACGCAGTATTTT. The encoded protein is CASSLPGLAATQYF.

The DNA for the CDR3 is TGTGCCAGCAGCTTGTTCCCTCCACTAGCGGGAGTCGTCACCGGGGAGCTGTTTTTT. As protein: CASSLFPPLAGVVTGELFF. The chain couples TRBV5-5 to TRBJ2-2; 11 bases align to TRBD2. Germline CDR1 reads SGHKS; CDR2 reads YYEKEE (reference sequence). With 1 base clipped from V and 4 bases from J, the junction kept 12 bases outside the gene matches. This CDR3 is 19 amino acids long.

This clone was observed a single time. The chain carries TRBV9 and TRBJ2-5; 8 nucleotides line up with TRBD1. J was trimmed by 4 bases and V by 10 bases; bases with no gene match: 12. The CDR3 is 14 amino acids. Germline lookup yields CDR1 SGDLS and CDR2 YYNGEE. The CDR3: CAGIQDRVRETQYF. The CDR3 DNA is TGTGCCGGAATCCAGGACAGGGTCAGAGAGACCCAGTACTTC.

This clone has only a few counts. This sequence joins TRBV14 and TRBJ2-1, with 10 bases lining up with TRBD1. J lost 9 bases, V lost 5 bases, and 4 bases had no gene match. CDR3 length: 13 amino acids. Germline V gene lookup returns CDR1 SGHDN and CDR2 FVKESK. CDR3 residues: CASSIGTGAEQFF. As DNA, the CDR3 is TGTGCCAGCAGCATAGGGACAGGGGCTGAGCAGTTCTTC.

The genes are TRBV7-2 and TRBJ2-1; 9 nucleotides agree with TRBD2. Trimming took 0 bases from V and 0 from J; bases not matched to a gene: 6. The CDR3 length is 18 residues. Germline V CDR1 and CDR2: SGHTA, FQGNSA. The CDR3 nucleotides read TGTGCCAGCAGCTTAGCTAGCGGGAGCCCCAGCTCCTACAATGAGCAGTTCTTC. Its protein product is CASSLASGSPSSYNEQFF.

The CDR3 loop is CASSSQGSEPQHF. Here the CDR3 DNA reads TGTGCCAGTAGTTCACAGGGTTCGGAGCCCCAGCATTTT. V is TRBV19 and J is TRBJ1-5; D is perhaps TRBD1 (6 bases). The CDR3 covers 13 residues. Germline-derived CDR1 and CDR2 are LNHDA and SQIVND (reference sequence). V was cut by 5 bases and J by 8 bases, with 13 bases left in between.

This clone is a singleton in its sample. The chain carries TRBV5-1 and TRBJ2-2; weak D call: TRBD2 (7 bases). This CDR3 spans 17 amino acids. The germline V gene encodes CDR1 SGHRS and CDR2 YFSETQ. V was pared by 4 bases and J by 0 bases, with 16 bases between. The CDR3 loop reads CASSQLRGGSNTGELFF. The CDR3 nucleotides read TGCGCCAGCAGCCAACTCAGGGGAGGGTCGAACACCGGGGAGCTGTTTTTT.

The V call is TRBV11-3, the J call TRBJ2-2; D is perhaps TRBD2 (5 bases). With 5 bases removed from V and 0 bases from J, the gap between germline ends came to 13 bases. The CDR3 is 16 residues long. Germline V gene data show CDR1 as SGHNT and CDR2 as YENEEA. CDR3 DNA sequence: TGTGCCAGCAGCGGAAAGAGAGGGCCGAACACCGGGGAGCTGTTTTTT. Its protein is CASSGKRGPNTGELFF.

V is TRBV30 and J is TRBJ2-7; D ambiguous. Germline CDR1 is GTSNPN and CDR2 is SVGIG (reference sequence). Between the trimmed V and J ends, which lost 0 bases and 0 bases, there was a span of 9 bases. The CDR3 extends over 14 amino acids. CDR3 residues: CAWSVPSSSYEQYF. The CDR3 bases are TGTGCCTGGAGTGTACCATCTAGCTCCTACGAGCAGTACTTC.

DNA for the CDR3: TGTGCCAGCAGTGATAGCGGAGAGGAAAAACTGTTTTTT. Its protein is CASSDSGEEKLFF. The chain links TRBV2 to TRBJ1-4; D is unclear. Germline values: CDR1 SNHLY, CDR2 FYNNEI. There are 13 residues in the CDR3. The V gene lost 3 bases and the J gene lost 8 bases, with 10 bases spanning the gap.

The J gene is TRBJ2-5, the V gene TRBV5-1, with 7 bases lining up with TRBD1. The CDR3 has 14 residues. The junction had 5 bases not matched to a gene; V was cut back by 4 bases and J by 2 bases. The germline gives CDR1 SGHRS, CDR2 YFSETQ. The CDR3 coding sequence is TGCGCCAGCAGCGTGGGACAGACACAAGAGACCCAGTACTTC. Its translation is CASSVGQTQETQYF.

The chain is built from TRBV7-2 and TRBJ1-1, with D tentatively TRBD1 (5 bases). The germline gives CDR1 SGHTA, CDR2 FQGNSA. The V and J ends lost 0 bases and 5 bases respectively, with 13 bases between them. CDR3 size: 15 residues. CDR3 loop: CASSLAPAGGTEAFF. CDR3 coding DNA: TGTGCCAGCAGCTTAGCCCCCGCCGGGGGTACTGAAGCTTTCTTT.

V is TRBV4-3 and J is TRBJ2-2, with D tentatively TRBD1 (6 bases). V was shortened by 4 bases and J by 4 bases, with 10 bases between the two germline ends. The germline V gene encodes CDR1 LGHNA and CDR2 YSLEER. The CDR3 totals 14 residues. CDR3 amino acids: CASSPLGGTGELFF. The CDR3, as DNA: TGCGCCAGCAGCCCGTTAGGGGGCACCGGGGAGCTGTTTTTT.

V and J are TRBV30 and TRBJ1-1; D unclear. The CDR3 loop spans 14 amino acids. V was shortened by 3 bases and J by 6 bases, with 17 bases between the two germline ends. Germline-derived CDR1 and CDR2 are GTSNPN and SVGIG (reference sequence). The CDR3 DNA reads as TGTGCCTGGAGCGGGTCCCAATTAGTCCCTGAAGCTTTCTTT. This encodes CAWSGSQLVPEAFF.

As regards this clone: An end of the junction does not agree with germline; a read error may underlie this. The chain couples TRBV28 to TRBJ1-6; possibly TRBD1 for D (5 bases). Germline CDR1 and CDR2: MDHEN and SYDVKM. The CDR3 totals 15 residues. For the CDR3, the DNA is TGTGCCAGCAATTTAGCTTGGGGGGTTAATTCACCCCTCCACTTT. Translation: CASNLAWGVNSPLHF. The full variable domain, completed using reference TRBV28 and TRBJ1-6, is DVKVTQSSRYLVKRTGEKVFLECVQDMDHENMFWYRQDPGLGLRLIYFSYDVKMKEKGDIPEGYSVSREKKERFSLILESASTNQTSMYLCASNLAWGVNSPLHFGNGTRLTVT.

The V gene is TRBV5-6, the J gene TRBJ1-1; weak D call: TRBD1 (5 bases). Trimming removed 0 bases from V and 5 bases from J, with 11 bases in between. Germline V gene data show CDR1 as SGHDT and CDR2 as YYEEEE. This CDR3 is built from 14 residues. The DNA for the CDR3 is TGTGCCAGCAGCTTGGATCCCGGGGGGACTGAAGCTTTCTTT. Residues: CASSLDPGGTEAFF.

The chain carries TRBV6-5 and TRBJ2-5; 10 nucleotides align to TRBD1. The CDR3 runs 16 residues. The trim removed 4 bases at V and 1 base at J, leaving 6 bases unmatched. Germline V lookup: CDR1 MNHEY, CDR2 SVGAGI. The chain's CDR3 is CASSSETGGTQETQYF. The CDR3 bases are TGTGCCAGCAGTTCCGAGACAGGGGGCACCCAAGAGACCCAGTACTTC.

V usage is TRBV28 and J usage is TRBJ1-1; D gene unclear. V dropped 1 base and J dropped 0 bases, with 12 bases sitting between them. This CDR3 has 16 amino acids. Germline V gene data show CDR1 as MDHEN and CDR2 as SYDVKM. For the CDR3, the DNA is TGTGCCAGCAGTTTATTTAAACAATTAATGAACACTGAAGCTTTCTTT. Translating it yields CASSLFKQLMNTEAFF.

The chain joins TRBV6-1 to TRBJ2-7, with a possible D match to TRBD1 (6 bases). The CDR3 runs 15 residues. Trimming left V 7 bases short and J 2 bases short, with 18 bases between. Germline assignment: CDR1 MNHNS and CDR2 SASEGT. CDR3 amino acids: CASIPQTGIAYEQYF. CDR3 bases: TGTGCCAGCATTCCACAAACAGGGATCGCCTACGAGCAGTACTTC.

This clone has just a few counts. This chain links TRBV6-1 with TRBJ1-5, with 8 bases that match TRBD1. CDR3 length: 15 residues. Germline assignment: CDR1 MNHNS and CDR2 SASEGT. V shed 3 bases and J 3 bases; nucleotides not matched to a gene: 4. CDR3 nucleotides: TGTGCCAGCAGTGACCACAGGGGGTCCAATCAGCCCCAGCATTTT. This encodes CASSDHRGSNQPQHF.

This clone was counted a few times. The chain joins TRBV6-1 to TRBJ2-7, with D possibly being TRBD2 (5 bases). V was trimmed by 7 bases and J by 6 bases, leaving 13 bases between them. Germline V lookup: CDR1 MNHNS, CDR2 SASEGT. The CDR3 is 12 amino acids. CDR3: CASIEFGVEQYF. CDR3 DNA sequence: TGTGCCAGCATTGAGTTCGGGGTCGAGCAGTACTTC.

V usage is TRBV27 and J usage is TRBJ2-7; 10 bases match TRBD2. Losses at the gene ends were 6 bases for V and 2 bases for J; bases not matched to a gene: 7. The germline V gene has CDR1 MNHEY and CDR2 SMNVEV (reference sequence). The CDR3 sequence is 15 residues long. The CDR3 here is CASSSGLAFPYEQYF. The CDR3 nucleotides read TGTGCCAGCAGCTCGGGACTAGCGTTTCCCTACGAGCAGTACTTC.

The CDR3: CASSDRAGAQPQHF. DNA of the CDR3: TGTGCCAGCAGTGATAGGGCAGGGGCTCAGCCCCAGCATTTT. V is TRBV2 and J is TRBJ1-5; possible D gene TRBD1, 6 bases. Trimming stripped 3 bases from V and 6 bases from J, with 12 bases between. Germline V gene data show CDR1 as SNHLY and CDR2 as FYNNEI. The CDR3 spans 14 residues.

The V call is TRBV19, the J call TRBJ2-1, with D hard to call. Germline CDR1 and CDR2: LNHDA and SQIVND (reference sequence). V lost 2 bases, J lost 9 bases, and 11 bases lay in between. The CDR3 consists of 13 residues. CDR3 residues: CASSIIESAEQFF. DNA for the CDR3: TGTGCCAGTAGTATAATAGAAAGCGCTGAGCAGTTCTTC.